A single sample is the source of the 31 T cell receptor beta chains below, sequenced in a study of human T cells and chemical hapten exposure. Regarding time point: patch test 1, 2 weeks after DPC sensitization. Indicated treatment: therapeutic diphenylcyclopropenone sensitization with weekly scalp DPC. TCRdb re-derived calls from the RACE reads in MiXCR, one entry per CDR3 protein. Found here are some 180,000 distinct CDR3 sequences, about a fifth of them singletons; the top ten hold 6% to 8%. Specimen: whole blood, collected in connection with sensitization to the hapten diphenylcyclopropenone (DPC). The receptors were sampled from a woman aged 45-59 years with alopecia areata. Some clones in this sample may be carry-over from other donors' samples.

The rearrangement links TRBV3-1 to TRBJ1-1; the match to TRBD1 covers 7 bases. Germline loops: CDR1 LGHDT, CDR2 YNNKEL (reference sequence). The CDR3 covers 13 residues. J gave up 8 bases and V 4 bases, and 7 bases lay outside the gene matches. CDR3 in amino acids: CASSLPDRAEAFF. The CDR3 coding sequence is TGTGCCAGCAGCCTACCCGACAGGGCAGAAGCTTTCTTT.

This clonotype was observed a handful of times. CDR3 in amino acids: CASSPGWSAVAKNIQYF. DNA of the CDR3: TGTGCCAGCAGCCCGGGGTGGAGCGCAGTAGCCAAAAACATTCAGTACTTC. The J gene is TRBJ2-4, the V gene TRBV7-2; tentatively, D is TRBD2 (5 bases). The CDR3 is 17 residues long. From germline, CDR1 is SGHTA and CDR2 FQGNSA. Trimming cost V 5 bases and J 0 bases, with 17 bases left between them.

CDR3 DNA: TGTGCCAGCAGACGAACCGGCCGCCCCCTCTACGAGCAGTACTTC. Its protein is CASRRTGRPLYEQYF. V is TRBV11-2 and J is TRBJ2-7, with D uncertain. The CDR3 extends over 15 amino acids. From germline, CDR1 is SGHAT and CDR2 FQNNGV. The ends were cut back, 6 bases at V and 3 bases at J, with 18 bases in the middle. Using reference TRBV11-2 and TRBJ2-7 for the parts outside the CDR3, the full variable domain is EAGVAQSPRYKIIEKRQSVAFWCNPISGHATLYWYQQILGQGPKLLIQFQNNGVVDDSQLPKDRFSAERLKGVDSTLKIQPAKLEDSAVYLCASRRTGRPLYEQYFGPGTRLTVT.

V is TRBV9 and J is TRBJ2-3, with 9 bases fitting TRBD2. There are 15 residues in the CDR3. Germline CDR1 SGDLS, CDR2 YYNGEE. Trimming removed 0 bases from V and 7 bases from J; junction bases left unmatched: 6. In DNA, the CDR3 is TGTGCCAGCAGCGTAGTTGCGGGAGGGCCACATACGCAGTATTTT. Its translation is CASSVVAGGPHTQYF.

This clonotype was seen only a few times. The gene calls are TRBV29-1 and TRBJ2-2; D is uncertain. The CDR3 spans 17 residues. The V and J ends lost 3 bases and 3 bases respectively, with 20 bases between them. In germline, CDR1 is SQVTM, CDR2 ANQGSEA. In DNA form, the CDR3 reads TGCAGCGTTGAGCTTGGGTCAGTCAGCCGGTACACCGGGGAGCTGTTTTTT. Protein: CSVELGSVSRYTGELFF.

The chain employs TRBV9 and TRBJ2-5; 8 nucleotides match TRBD1. V was pared by 3 bases and J by 2 bases, with 6 bases of the junction left unmatched. The V gene's germline CDR1 is SGDLS and CDR2 YYNGEE. This CDR3 comprises 15 residues. The CDR3 DNA reads TGTGCCAGCAGCGCAATCACAGGGGGGCAAGAGACCCAGTACTTC. It translates to CASSAITGGQETQYF.

This clonotype was found many times. V gene TRBV7-9 combines with J gene TRBJ1-5; the D gene is possibly TRBD1 (6 bases). Germline CDR1 and CDR2: SEHNR and FQNEAQ (reference sequence). This CDR3 contains 14 residues. Trimming cost V 6 bases and J 6 bases, with 15 bases left between them. The CDR3 reads CASSIGGVGQPQHF. CDR3 nucleotides: TGTGCCAGCAGTATAGGGGGGGTTGGTCAGCCCCAGCATTTT. The full variable domain, with the rest looked up from reference TRBV7-9 and TRBJ1-5, is DTGVSQNPRHKITKRGQNVTFRCDPISEHNRLYWYRQTLGQGPEFLTYFQNEAQLEKSRLLSDRFSAERPKGSFSTLEIQRTEQGDSAMYLCASSIGGVGQPQHFGDGTRLSIL.

The chain recombines TRBV3-1 with TRBJ1-5; 9 bases agree with TRBD1. J was trimmed by 2 bases and V by 8 bases; bases with no gene match: 7. From germline, CDR1 is LGHDT and CDR2 YNNKEL (reference sequence). This CDR3 has 15 amino acids. CDR3 sequence (DNA): TGTGCCAGCGGACAGACAGGGGGTGGCAATCAGCCCCAGCATTTT. Amino acid sequence: CASGQTGGGNQPQHF.

This chain joins TRBV20-1 and TRBJ2-3, with 14 bases matching TRBD2. The CDR3 has 15 residues. The V gene's germline CDR1 is DFQATT and CDR2 SNEGSKA (reference sequence). After removal of 5 bases from V and 6 bases from J, the junction contained 7 bases not matched to a gene. The CDR3 region is CSAPGTSGSPDTQYF. CDR3 nucleotide sequence: TGCAGTGCTCCCGGGACTAGCGGGAGCCCTGATACGCAGTATTTT.

The gene calls are TRBV19 and TRBJ1-5, with 8 nucleotides matching TRBD1. The CDR3 has 17 amino acids. Germline values: CDR1 LNHDA, CDR2 SQIVND (reference sequence). The J segment lost 3 bases and the V segment lost 1 base, leaving 8 bases of the junction unmatched. CDR3 in amino acids: CASSIGGGQVINQPQHF. The CDR3 DNA is TGTGCCAGTAGTATAGGTGGGGGACAGGTCATCAATCAGCCCCAGCATTTT.

CDR3 loop: CASSRPYSYNEQFF. CDR3 bases: TGTGCCAGCAGCCGACCTTACTCCTACAATGAGCAGTTCTTC. The chain is built from TRBV3-1 and TRBJ2-1; D gene uncertain. Germline V gene lookup returns CDR1 LGHDT and CDR2 YNNKEL (reference sequence). The CDR3 is 14 residues long. Trimming stripped 4 bases from V and 0 bases from J, with 7 bases between.

This clonotype was seen a few times. The chain links TRBV19 to TRBJ2-4; 9 bases fit TRBD1. Germline V CDR1 and CDR2: LNHDA, SQIVND (reference sequence). J lost 4 bases, V lost 7 bases, and 5 bases had no gene match. CDR3 length: 14 amino acids. CDR3 sequence: CASTPTGGKNIQYF. The CDR3 DNA reads TGTGCCAGTACCCCGACAGGGGGTAAAAACATTCAGTACTTC.

The rearrangement links TRBV10-2 to TRBJ2-2; 7 bases line up with TRBD1. The CDR3 has 18 amino acids. Trimming removed 2 bases from V and 1 base from J; junction bases left unmatched: 10. CDR1 is WSHSY, CDR2 SAAADI, per germline. In nucleotides, the CDR3 is TGCGCCAGCAGTGAGAGGGGGCAGGGGGTAGTGAACACCGGGGAGCTGTTTTTT. Protein: CASSERGQGVVNTGELFF.

The chain recombines TRBV5-1 with TRBJ2-3, with D possibly called TRBD1 or TRBD2 (5 bases each). V was shortened by 0 bases and J by 2 bases, with 13 bases between the two germline ends. The CDR3 totals 16 residues. In germline, CDR1 is SGHRS, CDR2 YFSETQ. The CDR3 sequence is CASSLGTGTLTDTQYF. CDR3 bases: TGCGCCAGCAGCTTGGGTACCGGGACCCTCACAGATACGCAGTATTTT.

The chain carries TRBV7-9 and TRBJ1-3; the match to TRBD1 covers 8 bases. The CDR3 totals 15 residues. V trimming: 3 bases; J trimming: 4 bases; junction bases outside the gene matches: 5. CDR1 is SEHNR and CDR2 is FQNEAQ in the germline V gene (reference sequence). In DNA, the CDR3 is TGTGCCAGCAGCTTGGACAGGGCTGCGGGAAACACCATATATTTT. Its translation: CASSLDRAAGNTIYF.

The chain links TRBV12-3 or TRBV12-4 to TRBJ1-2, with D perhaps matching TRBD1 (6 bases). The CDR3 spans 15 residues. Trimming pared 4 bases from V and 2 bases from J, leaving 14 bases between. The CDR3 spells CASSSRRGENYGYTF. The CDR3 DNA sequence: TGTGCCAGCAGTTCCCGCAGGGGAGAGAACTATGGCTACACCTTC.

In its sample, this clonotype was seen once. The genes are TRBV5-1 and TRBJ2-3; the D gene is possibly TRBD2 (5 bases). Trimming pared 1 base from V and 2 bases from J, leaving 8 bases between. Germline V gene data show CDR1 as SGHRS and CDR2 as YFSETQ. The CDR3 sequence is 14 residues long. The CDR3 nucleotides are TGCGCCAGCAGCTTGCGGGATCCCACAGATACGCAGTATTTT. It is translated as CASSLRDPTDTQYF.

This clonotype occurred a few times. V usage is TRBV20-1 and J usage is TRBJ2-3, with D possibly being TRBD2 (5 bases). The CDR3 has 15 amino acids. From germline, CDR1 is DFQATT and CDR2 SNEGSKA (reference sequence). V dropped 5 bases and J dropped 2 bases, with 17 bases sitting between them. As DNA, the CDR3 is TGCAGTGCTCCCACCGGGATATGGAACACAGATACGCAGTATTTT. As protein: CSAPTGIWNTDTQYF.

This clonotype was seen repeatedly, ten times or more. The chain joins TRBV7-2 to TRBJ2-2, with a weak D call TRBD1 (5 bases). The CDR3 is 15 residues long. Germline-derived CDR1 and CDR2 are SGHTA and FQGNSA. Trimming removed 1 base from V and 6 bases from J, with 12 bases in between. CDR3 DNA: TGTGCCAGCAGCTTAGTCATGACAGCTGCCGGGGAGCTGTTTTTT. Translation: CASSLVMTAAGELFF. Combining the CDR3 with reference TRBV7-2 and TRBJ2-2 gives the whole variable domain GAGVSQSPSNKVTEKGKDVELRCDPISGHTALYWYRQSLGQGLEFLIYFQGNSAPDKSGLPSDRFSAERTGGSVSTLTIQRTQQEDSAVYLCASSLVMTAAGELFFGEGSRLTVL.

The rearrangement uses TRBV7-2 and TRBJ2-1; D remains unclear. The CDR3 sequence is 14 residues long. The V and J ends lost 1 base and 6 bases respectively, with 10 bases between them. The germline V gene encodes CDR1 SGHTA and CDR2 FQGNSA. The chain's CDR3 is CASSLGRAPNEQFF. As DNA, the CDR3 is TGTGCCAGCAGCTTAGGCCGGGCCCCCAATGAGCAGTTCTTC.

The chain links TRBV5-1 to TRBJ2-1, with 8 bases matching TRBD2. CDR3 length: 15 residues. The germline CDR1 and CDR2 sequences are SGHRS and YFSETQ. J lost 9 bases, V lost 0 bases, and 8 bases had no gene match. CDR3 coding DNA: TGCGCCAGCAGCTTGGACGGGAGGGCCGGGGGTGAGCAGTTCTTC. Translating it yields CASSLDGRAGGEQFF.

This chain connects TRBV5-1 to TRBJ2-2; TRBD2 agrees at 10 bases. V trimming: 2 bases; J trimming: 1 base; junction bases outside the gene matches: 2. The CDR3 is 16 amino acids. The V gene's germline CDR1 is SGHRS and CDR2 YFSETQ. The DNA of the CDR3 is TGCGCCAGCAGCTTTGTAGCGGGAGGGAACACCGGGGAGCTGTTTTTT. It specifies CASSFVAGGNTGELFF.

This clonotype was picked up a small number of times. The chain uses TRBV6-6 and TRBJ1-1, with a possible D match to TRBD1 (6 bases). CDR3 length: 14 amino acids. CDR1 and CDR2 from the germline V gene are MNHNY and SVGAGI (reference sequence). Trimming took 8 bases from V and 0 from J, leaving 13 bases between them. CDR3 in DNA: TGTGCCAGCGAAAACAGGGCTATGAACACTGAAGCTTTCTTT. Protein sequence: CASENRAMNTEAFF.

This clonotype was observed a few times. This rearrangement joins TRBV6-2 or TRBV6-3 to TRBJ2-3; no definite D call. Germline CDR1 MNHEY, CDR2 SVGEGT. CDR3 length equals 15 residues. V was trimmed by 5 bases and J by 2 bases, leaving 14 bases between them. The CDR3 is CASSKLRAATDTQYF. CDR3 nucleotides: TGTGCCAGCAGTAAGTTAAGAGCAGCCACAGATACGCAGTATTTT.

V gene TRBV19 combines with J gene TRBJ2-3; 7 bases fit TRBD2. This CDR3 comprises 15 residues. The V gene's germline CDR1 is LNHDA and CDR2 SQIVND (reference sequence). V shed 4 bases, J shed 2 bases, and the junction held 6 bases outside the gene matches. CDR3 DNA: TGTGCCAGTAGTACCCATCGGGGGGACACAGATACGCAGTATTTT. This sequence encodes CASSTHRGDTDTQYF.

The CDR3 DNA reads TGCGCCAGCAGAACGGGAGTGCAAGAGCAGTACTTC. Its protein is CASRTGVQEQYF. J is TRBJ2-7 and V is TRBV5-1; D possibly corresponds to TRBD2 (6 bases). V lost 5 bases, J lost 7 bases, and 13 bases lay in between. In germline, CDR1 is SGHRS, CDR2 YFSETQ. The CDR3 covers 12 residues.

The table lists this clonotype with a few counts. The chain is built from TRBV11-2 and TRBJ1-1, with D tentatively TRBD1 (6 bases). The CDR3 length is 14 residues. V lost 5 bases and J 1 base, leaving 11 bases between the germline ends. Germline CDR1 is SGHAT and CDR2 is FQNNGV. CDR3 DNA: TGTGCCAGCAGCCGTACAGGGCAGAACACTGAAGCTTTCTTT. This gives the protein CASSRTGQNTEAFF. Full variable domain (rest looked up from reference TRBV11-2 and TRBJ1-1): EAGVAQSPRYKIIEKRQSVAFWCNPISGHATLYWYQQILGQGPKLLIQFQNNGVVDDSQLPKDRFSAERLKGVDSTLKIQPAKLEDSAVYLCASSRTGQNTEAFFGQGTRLTVV.

This clonotype turned up a few times. The V gene is TRBV14, the J gene TRBJ2-7; no definite D call. V dropped 1 base and J dropped 2 bases, with 6 bases sitting between them. The CDR3 has 13 amino acids. Germline CDR1 reads SGHDN; CDR2 reads FVKESK. CDR3 sequence reads: CASSQGQTYEQYF. The CDR3 DNA follows: TGTGCCAGCAGCCAAGGGCAGACCTACGAGCAGTACTTC.

The sample holds a few counts of this clonotype. The rearrangement joins TRBV6-1 to TRBJ2-1; 8 nucleotides line up with TRBD1. The CDR3 sequence is 13 residues long. V shed 7 bases and J 4 bases; nucleotides not matched to a gene: 3. Germline V gene data show CDR1 as MNHNS and CDR2 as SASEGT. The CDR3 nucleotides are TGTGCCAGCAATCGACAGGGGTACAATGAGCAGTTCTTC. Amino acids: CASNRQGYNEQFF.

The gene calls are TRBV29-1 and TRBJ2-3; D call uncertain. V lost 7 bases, J lost 0 bases, and 11 bases lay in between. The CDR3 is made up of 13 amino acids. Germline CDR1 is SQVTM and CDR2 is ANQGSEA. The CDR3 region has the DNA TGCAGCGGATTTGCTGACAGCACAGATACGCAGTATTTT. It yields the protein CSGFADSTDTQYF.

This clonotype was counted only a few times. Here the CDR3 reads CASGPTVTNTGELFF. CDR3 nucleotides: TGTGCCAGCGGACCCACTGTTACGAACACCGGGGAGCTGTTTTTT. The chain joins TRBV9 to TRBJ2-2; D gene uncertain. CDR1 and CDR2 (germline): SGDLS, YYNGEE. Trimming pared 7 bases from V and 0 bases from J, leaving 13 bases between. The CDR3 length is 15 residues.